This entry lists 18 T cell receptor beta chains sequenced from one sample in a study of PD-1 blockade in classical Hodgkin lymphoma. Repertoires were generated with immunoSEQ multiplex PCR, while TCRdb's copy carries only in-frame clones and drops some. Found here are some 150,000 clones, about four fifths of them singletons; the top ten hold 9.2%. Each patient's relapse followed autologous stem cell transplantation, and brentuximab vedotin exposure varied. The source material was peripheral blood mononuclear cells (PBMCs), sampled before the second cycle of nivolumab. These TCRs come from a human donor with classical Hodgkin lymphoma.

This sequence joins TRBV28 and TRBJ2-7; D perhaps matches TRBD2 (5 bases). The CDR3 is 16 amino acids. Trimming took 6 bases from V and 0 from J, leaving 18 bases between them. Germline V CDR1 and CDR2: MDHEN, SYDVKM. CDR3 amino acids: CASSLSMGRLSYEQYF. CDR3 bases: TGTGCCAGCAGCCTCAGCATGGGGAGACTCTCCTACGAGCAGTACTTC.

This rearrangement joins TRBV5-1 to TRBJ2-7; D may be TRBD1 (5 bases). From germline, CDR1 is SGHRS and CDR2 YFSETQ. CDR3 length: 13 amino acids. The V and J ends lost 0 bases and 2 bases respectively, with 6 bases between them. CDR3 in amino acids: CASSLGRAYEQYF. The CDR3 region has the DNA TGCGCCAGCAGCTTGGGCAGGGCCTACGAGCAGTACTTC.

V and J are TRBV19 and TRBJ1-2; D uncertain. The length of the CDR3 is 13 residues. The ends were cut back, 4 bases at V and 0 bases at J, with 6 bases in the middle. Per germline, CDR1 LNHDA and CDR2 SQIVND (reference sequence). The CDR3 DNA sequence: TGTGCCAGTAGTACCGCAACTAACTATGGCTACACCTTC. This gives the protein CASSTATNYGYTF.

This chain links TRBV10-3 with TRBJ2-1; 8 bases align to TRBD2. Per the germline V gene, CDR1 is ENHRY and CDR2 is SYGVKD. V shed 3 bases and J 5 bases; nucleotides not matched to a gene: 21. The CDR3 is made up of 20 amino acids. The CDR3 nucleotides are TGTGCCATCAGTGACCCTTCGACTAGCGCGGGGGGTTTATTGAACAATGAGCAGTTCTTC. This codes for CAISDPSTSAGGLLNNEQFF.

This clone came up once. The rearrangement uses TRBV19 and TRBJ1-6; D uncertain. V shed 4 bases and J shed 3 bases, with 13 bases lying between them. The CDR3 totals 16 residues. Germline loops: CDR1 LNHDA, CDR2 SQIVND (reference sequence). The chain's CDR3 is CASSTDPDLYNSPLHF. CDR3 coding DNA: TGTGCCAGTAGTACCGACCCGGATCTCTATAATTCACCCCTCCACTTT. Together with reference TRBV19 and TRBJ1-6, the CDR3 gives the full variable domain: DGGITQSPKYLFRKEGQNVTLSCEQNLNHDAMYWYRQDPGQGLRLIYYSQIVNDFQKGDIAEGYSVSREKKESFPLTVTSAQKNPTAFYLCASSTDPDLYNSPLHFGNGTRLTVT.

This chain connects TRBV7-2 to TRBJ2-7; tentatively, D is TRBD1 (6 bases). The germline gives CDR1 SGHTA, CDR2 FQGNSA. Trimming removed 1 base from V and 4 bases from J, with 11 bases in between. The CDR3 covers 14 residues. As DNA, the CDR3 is TGTGCCAGCAGCTTAGTTCAGGGGAGTTACGAGCAGTACTTC. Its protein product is CASSLVQGSYEQYF.

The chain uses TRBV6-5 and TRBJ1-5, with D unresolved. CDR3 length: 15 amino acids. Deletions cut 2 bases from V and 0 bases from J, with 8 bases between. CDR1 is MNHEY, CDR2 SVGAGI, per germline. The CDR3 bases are TGTGCCAGCAGTTACATGGGGAATAGCAATCAGCCCCAGCATTTT. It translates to CASSYMGNSNQPQHF.

CDR3 amino acids: CASSPIDRGVAYF. The CDR3 DNA sequence: TGTGCCAGCTCACCGATCGACAGGGGCGTCGCGTACTTC. This rearrangement joins TRBV18 to TRBJ2-7; 8 bases match TRBD1. Germline V gene lookup returns CDR1 KGHSH and CDR2 LQKENI. There are 13 residues in the CDR3. After removal of 3 bases from V and 12 bases from J, the junction contained 10 bases not matched to a gene. The full variable domain, rest sourced from reference TRBV18 and TRBJ2-7, is NAGVMQNPRHLVRRRGQEARLRCSPMKGHSHVYWYRQLPEEGLKFMVYLQKENIIDESGMPKERFSAEFPKEGPSILRIQQVVRGDSAAYFCASSPIDRGVAYFGPGTRLTVT.

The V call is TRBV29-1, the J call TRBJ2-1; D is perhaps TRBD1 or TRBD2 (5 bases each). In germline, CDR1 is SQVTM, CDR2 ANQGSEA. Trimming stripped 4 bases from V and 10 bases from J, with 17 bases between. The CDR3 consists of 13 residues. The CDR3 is CSVGRDLTREQFF. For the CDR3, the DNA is TGCAGCGTTGGCAGGGACCTTACAAGGGAGCAGTTCTTC.

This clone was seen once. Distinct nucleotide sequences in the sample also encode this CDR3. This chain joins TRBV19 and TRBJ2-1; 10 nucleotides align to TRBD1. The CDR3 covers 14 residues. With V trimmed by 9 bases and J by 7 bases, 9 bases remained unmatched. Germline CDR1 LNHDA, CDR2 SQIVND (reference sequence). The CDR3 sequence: CASSTGQGLNEQFF. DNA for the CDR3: TGTGCCAGCAGCACGGGACAGGGGTTAAATGAGCAGTTCTTC.

CDR3 sequence reads: CASSFTGVLNTEAFF. CDR3 DNA sequence: TGTGCCAGCAGTTTCACGGGGGTGCTGAACACTGAAGCTTTCTTT. This chain uses TRBV6-5 with TRBJ1-1; a weak D match, TRBD1 (5 bases). The CDR3 contains 15 residues. The germline V gene has CDR1 MNHEY and CDR2 SVGAGI. Trimming pared 4 bases from V and 0 bases from J, leaving 12 bases between.

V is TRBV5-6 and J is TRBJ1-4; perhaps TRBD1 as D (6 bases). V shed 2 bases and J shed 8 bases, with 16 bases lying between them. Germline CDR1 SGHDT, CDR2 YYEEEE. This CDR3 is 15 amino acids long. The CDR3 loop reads CASSFGTWSAEKLFF. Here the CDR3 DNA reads TGTGCCAGCAGCTTTGGGACATGGTCAGCCGAAAAACTGTTTTTT.

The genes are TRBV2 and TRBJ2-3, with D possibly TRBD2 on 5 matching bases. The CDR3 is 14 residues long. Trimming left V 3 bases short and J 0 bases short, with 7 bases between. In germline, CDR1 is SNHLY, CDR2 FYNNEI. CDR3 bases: TGTGCCAGCAGTGATACTAGGAGCACAGATACGCAGTATTTT. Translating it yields CASSDTRSTDTQYF.

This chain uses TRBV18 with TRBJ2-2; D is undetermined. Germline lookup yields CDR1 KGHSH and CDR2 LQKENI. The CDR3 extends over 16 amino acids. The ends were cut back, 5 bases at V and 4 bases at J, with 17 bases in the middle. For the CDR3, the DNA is TGTGCCAGCTCAGCTGGTGAAGGGCACCTCACCGGGGAGCTGTTTTTT. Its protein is CASSAGEGHLTGELFF.

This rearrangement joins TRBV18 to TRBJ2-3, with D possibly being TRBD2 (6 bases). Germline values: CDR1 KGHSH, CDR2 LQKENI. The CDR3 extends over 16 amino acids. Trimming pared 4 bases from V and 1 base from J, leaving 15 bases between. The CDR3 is CASSQKRAPGTDTQYF. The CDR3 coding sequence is TGTGCCAGCTCACAAAAGCGGGCACCCGGCACAGATACGCAGTATTTT. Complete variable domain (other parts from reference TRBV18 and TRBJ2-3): NAGVMQNPRHLVRRRGQEARLRCSPMKGHSHVYWYRQLPEEGLKFMVYLQKENIIDESGMPKERFSAEFPKEGPSILRIQQVVRGDSAAYFCASSQKRAPGTDTQYFGPGTRLTVL.

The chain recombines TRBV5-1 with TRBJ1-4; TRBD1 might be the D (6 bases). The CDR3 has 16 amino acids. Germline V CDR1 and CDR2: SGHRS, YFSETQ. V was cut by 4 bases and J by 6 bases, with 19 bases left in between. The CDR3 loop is CASSPSPQGGYEKLFF. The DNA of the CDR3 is TGCGCCAGCAGCCCAAGTCCACAGGGCGGGTATGAAAAACTGTTTTTT. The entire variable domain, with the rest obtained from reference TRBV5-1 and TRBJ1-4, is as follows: KAGVTQTPRYLIKTRGQQVTLSCSPISGHRSVSWYQQTPGQGLQFLFEYFSETQRNKGNFPGRFSGRQFSNSRSEMNVSTLELGDSALYLCASSPSPQGGYEKLFFGSGTQLSVL.

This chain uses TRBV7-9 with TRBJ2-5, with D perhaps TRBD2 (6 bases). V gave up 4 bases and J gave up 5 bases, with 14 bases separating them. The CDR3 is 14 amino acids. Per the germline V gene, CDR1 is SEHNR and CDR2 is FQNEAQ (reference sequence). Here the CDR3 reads CASSSWGGGETQYF. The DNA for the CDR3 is TGTGCCAGCAGCTCCTGGGGAGGAGGGGAGACCCAGTACTTC.

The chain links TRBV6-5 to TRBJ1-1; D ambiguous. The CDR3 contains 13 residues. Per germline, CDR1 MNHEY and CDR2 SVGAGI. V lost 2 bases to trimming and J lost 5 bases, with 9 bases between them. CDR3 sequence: CASSYTQKTEAFF. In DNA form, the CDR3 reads TGTGCCAGCAGTTACACCCAAAAGACTGAAGCTTTCTTT.